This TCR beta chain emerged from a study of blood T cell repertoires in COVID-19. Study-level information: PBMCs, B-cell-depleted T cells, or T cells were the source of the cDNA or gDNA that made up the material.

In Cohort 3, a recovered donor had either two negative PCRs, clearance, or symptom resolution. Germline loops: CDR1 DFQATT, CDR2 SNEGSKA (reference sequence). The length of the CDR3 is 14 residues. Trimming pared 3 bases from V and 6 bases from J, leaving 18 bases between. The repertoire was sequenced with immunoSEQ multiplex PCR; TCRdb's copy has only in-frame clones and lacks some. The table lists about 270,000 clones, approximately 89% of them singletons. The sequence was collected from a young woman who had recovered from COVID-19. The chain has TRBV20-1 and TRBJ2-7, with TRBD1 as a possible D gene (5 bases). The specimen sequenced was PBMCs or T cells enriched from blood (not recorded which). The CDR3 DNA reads TGCAGTGCTAGTGGCGACAGTACGAACTCCGAGCAGTACTTC. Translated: CSASGDSTNSEQYF.